The sequence of this T cell receptor beta chain was determined in a study of a mutant IDH1 vaccine in newly diagnosed glioma. Study-wide context: The study gave patients eight vaccinations in weeks 1, 3, 5, 7, 11, 15, 19, 23. Before enrollment, patients got radiotherapy alone, temozolomide alone, or mostly the combination. Points from the study as a whole: Researchers report vaccine-induced immune responses in approximately 94% of patients. It seemed that pseudoprogression was not linked to changes in the top peripheral T cell clonotypes.

Time point reported: week 5, during vaccination. Vaccination used 300 ug of mutant IDH1 20-mer peptide per dose, with topical imiquimod. Comment on this clone: Antigen specificity is unknown.

From germline, CDR1 is MDHEN and CDR2 SYDVKM. CDR3 length: 16 residues. The V segment lost 1 base and the J segment 11 bases; nucleotides outside the gene matches: 14. Clones were sequenced by immunoSEQ multiplex PCR, and TCRdb holds only the in-frame ones, with some missing. The sample lists 30,000 to 45,000 clones, just over 90% seen once, with roughly 2.6% in the top ten. This sequence was found in a man aged 50-59 years with glioma. Sequences were derived from PBMCs, sampled from a glioma patient whose treatment included an IDH1 peptide vaccine. The J gene is TRBJ1-1, the V gene TRBV28, with 9 nucleotides matching TRBD1. Here the CDR3 DNA reads TGTGCCAGCAGTTTATTTGACGGGACAGGGAATCGGGAGGCTTTCTTT. Translated: CASSLFDGTGNREAFF.